This T cell receptor (beta chain) is drawn from a study of CD8 T cells in Susac syndrome. A quantity of about 0.45 to 1 ug RNA underwent reverse transcription using random hexamers. TCRdb used MiXCR to reprocess the immunoSEQ multiplex PCR reads, holding one entry per CDR3 protein. The sample includes approximately 70,000 distinct CDR3 sequences, around 96% of them seen just once. Per germline, CDR1 SGHTA and CDR2 FQGNSA. There are 15 residues in the CDR3. V shed 5 bases, J shed 5 bases, and the junction held 8 bases outside the gene matches. The chain couples TRBV7-2 to TRBJ2-2, with 7 bases identical to TRBD1. The sample consisted of CD4+ T cells from PBMCs. The TCR was taken from a human donor with multiple sclerosis. CDR3 coding DNA: TGTGCCAGCAGCCGAGAGACAGGGCGGACCGGGGAGCTGTTTTTT. Its translation: CASSRETGRTGELFF.